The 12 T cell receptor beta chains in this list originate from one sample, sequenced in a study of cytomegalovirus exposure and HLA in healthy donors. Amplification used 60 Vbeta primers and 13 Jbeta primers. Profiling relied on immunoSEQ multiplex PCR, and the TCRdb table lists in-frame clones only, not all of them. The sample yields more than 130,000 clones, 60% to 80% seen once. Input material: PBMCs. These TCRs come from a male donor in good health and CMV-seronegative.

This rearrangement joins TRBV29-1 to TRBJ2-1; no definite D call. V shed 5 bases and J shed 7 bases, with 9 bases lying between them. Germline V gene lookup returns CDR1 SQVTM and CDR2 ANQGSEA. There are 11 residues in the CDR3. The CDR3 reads CSVSMWNEQFF. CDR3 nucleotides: TGCAGCGTTAGCATGTGGAATGAGCAGTTCTTC.

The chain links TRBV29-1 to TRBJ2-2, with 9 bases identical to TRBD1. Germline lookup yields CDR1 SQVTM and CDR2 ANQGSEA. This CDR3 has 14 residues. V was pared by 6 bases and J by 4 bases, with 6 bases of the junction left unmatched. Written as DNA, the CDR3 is TGCAGCGTGGGACAGGGTCTCGGCACCGGGGAGCTGTTTTTT. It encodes CSVGQGLGTGELFF.

The CDR3 is CASSSWDRENEKLFF. In DNA, the CDR3 is TGTGCCAGCAGCTCCTGGGACAGGGAAAATGAAAAACTGTTTTTT. This chain connects TRBV7-8 to TRBJ1-4, with 9 bases aligning to TRBD1. After removal of 4 bases from V and 5 bases from J, the junction contained 5 bases not matched to a gene. This CDR3 is built from 15 residues. Germline loops: CDR1 SGHVS, CDR2 FQNEAQ.

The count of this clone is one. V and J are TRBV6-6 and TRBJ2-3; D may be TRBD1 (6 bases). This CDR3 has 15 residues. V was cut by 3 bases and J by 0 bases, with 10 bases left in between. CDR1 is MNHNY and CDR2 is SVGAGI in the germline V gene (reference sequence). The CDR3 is CASSYRGSSTDTQYF. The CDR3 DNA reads TGTGCCAGCAGTTATAGGGGGTCTAGCACAGATACGCAGTATTTT.

CDR3 nucleotides: TGTGCCAGCAGCGGAGGACAGGGAAGCGGGGCCTACGAGCAGTACTTC. It encodes CASSGGQGSGAYEQYF. V is TRBV9 and J is TRBJ2-7; maybe TRBD1 (8 bases). Trimming took off 3 bases at V and 2 bases at J, with 18 bases between the two ends. Germline CDR1 is SGDLS and CDR2 is YYNGEE. This CDR3 contains 16 residues.

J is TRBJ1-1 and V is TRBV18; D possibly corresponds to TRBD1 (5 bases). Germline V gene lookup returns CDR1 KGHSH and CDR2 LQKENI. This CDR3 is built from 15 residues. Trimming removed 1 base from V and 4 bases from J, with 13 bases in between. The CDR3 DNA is TGTGCCAGCTCACCACTTCGGGGGGGGAGCACTGAAGCTTTCTTT. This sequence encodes CASSPLRGGSTEAFF.

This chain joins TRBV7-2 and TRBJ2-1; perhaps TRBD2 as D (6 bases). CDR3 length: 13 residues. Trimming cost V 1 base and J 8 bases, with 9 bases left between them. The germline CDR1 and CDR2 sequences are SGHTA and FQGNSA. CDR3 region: CASSLGGGDEQFF. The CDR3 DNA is TGTGCCAGCAGCTTAGGAGGCGGGGATGAGCAGTTCTTC.

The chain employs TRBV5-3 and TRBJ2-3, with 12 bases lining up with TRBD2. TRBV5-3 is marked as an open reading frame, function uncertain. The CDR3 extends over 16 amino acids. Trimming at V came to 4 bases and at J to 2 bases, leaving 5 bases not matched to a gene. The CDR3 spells CARSARTSGDTDTQYF. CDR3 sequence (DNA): TGTGCCAGAAGCGCCCGGACTAGCGGGGACACAGATACGCAGTATTTT.

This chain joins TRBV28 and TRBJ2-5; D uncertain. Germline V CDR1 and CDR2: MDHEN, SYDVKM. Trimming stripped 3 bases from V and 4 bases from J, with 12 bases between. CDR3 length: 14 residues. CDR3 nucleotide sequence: TGTGCCAGCAGTTTGGGTACAGTTTTAGAGACCCAGTACTTC. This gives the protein CASSLGTVLETQYF.

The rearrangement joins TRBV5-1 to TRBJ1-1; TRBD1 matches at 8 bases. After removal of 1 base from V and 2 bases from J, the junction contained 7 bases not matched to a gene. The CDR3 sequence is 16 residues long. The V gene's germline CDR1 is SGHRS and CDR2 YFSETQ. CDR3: CASSLRLGQGNTEAFF. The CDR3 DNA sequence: TGCGCCAGCAGCTTGCGGCTAGGACAGGGTAACACTGAAGCTTTCTTT.

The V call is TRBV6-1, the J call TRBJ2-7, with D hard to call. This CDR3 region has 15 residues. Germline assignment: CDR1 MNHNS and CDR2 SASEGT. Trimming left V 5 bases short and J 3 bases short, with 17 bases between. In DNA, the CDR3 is TGTGCCAGCAGTCCTGGTCGGTCCGTAAGCTACGAGCAGTACTTC. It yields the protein CASSPGRSVSYEQYF.

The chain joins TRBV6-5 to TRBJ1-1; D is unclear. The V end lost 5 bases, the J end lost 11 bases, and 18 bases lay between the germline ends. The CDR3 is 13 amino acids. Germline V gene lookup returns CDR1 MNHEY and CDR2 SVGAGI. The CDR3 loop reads CASSEAVGRRAFF. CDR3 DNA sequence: TGTGCCAGCAGTGAAGCGGTGGGGAGGAGGGCTTTCTTT.